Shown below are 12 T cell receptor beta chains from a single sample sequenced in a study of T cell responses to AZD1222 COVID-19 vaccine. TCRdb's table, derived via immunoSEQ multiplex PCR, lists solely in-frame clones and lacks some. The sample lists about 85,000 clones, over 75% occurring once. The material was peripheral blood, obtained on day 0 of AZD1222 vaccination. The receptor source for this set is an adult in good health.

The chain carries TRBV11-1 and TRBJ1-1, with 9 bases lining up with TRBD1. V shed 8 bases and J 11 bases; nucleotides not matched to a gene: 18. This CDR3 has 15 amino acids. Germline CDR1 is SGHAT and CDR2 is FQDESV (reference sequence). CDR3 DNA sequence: TGTGCCAGCTTCGGACAGGACAGGGGTCCTCGGGGGGCTTTCTTT. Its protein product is CASFGQDRGPRGAFF.

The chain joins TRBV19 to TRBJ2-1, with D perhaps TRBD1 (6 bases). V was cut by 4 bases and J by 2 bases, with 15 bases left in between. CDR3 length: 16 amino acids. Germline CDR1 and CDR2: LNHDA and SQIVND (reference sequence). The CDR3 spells CASSNKGELTYNEQFF. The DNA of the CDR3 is TGTGCCAGTAGTAATAAGGGGGAACTGACCTACAATGAGCAGTTCTTC. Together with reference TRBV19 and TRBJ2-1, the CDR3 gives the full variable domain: DGGITQSPKYLFRKEGQNVTLSCEQNLNHDAMYWYRQDPGQGLRLIYYSQIVNDFQKGDIAEGYSVSREKKESFPLTVTSAQKNPTAFYLCASSNKGELTYNEQFFGPGTRLTVL.

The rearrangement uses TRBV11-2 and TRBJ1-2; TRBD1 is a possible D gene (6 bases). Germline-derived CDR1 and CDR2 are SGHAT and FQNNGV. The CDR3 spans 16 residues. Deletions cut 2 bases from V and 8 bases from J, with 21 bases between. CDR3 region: CASSLSGGFQQGGYTF. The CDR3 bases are TGTGCCAGCAGCTTATCGGGGGGGTTTCAACAGGGAGGCTACACCTTC.

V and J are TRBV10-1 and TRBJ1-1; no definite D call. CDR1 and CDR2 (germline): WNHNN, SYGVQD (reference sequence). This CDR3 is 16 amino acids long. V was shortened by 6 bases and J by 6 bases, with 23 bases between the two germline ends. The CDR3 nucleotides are TGCGCCAGCAGGGGAGAAAGGGAAGGTCTTCTTCCTGAAGCTTTCTTT. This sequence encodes CASRGEREGLLPEAFF.

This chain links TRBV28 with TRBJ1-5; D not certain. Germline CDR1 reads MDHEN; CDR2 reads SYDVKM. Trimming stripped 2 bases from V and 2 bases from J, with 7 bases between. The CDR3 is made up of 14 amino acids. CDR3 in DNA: TGTGCCAGCAGTTTACTCGGCGGCAATCAGCCCCAGCATTTT. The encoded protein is CASSLLGGNQPQHF.

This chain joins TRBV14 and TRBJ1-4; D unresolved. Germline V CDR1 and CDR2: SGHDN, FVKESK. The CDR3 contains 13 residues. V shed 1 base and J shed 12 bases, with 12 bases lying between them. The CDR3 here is CASSQGRRMELFF. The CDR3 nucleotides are TGTGCCAGCAGCCAAGGACGGCGGATGGAACTGTTTTTT.

CDR3 loop: CASSLRGVSGYGYTF. As DNA, the CDR3 is TGTGCCAGCAGCTTGCGGGGTGTCTCCGGCTATGGCTACACCTTC. The chain has TRBV7-9 and TRBJ1-2; D call uncertain. V was pared by 3 bases and J by 4 bases, with 15 bases between. The germline gives CDR1 SEHNR, CDR2 FQNEAQ (reference sequence). The CDR3 is 15 amino acids.

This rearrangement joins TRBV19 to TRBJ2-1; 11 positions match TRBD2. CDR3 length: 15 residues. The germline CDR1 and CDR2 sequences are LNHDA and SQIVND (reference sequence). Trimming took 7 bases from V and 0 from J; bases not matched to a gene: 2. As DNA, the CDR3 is TGTGCCAGTACCGGGACTAGCGGCTCCTACAATGAGCAGTTCTTC. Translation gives CASTGTSGSYNEQFF.

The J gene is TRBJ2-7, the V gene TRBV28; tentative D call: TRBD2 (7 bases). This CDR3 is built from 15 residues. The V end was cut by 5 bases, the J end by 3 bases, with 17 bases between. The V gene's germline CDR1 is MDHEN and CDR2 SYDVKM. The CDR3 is CASSPEGRGSYEQYF. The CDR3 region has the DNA TGTGCCAGCAGTCCCGAAGGGAGGGGGAGCTACGAGCAGTACTTC.

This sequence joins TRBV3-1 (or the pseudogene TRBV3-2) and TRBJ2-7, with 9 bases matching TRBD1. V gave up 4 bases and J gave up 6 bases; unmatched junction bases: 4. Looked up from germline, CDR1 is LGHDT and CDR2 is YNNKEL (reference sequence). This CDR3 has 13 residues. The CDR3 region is CASSPGQGREQYF. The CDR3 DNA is TGTGCCAGCAGCCCGGGACAGGGACGCGAGCAGTACTTC.

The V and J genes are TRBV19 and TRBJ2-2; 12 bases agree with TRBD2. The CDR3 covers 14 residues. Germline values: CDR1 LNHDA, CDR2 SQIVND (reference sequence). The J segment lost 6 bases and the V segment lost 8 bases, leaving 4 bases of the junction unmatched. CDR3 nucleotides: TGTGCCAGTCGACTAGCGGGAGTCGCCGGGGAGCTGTTTTTT. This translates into CASRLAGVAGELFF.

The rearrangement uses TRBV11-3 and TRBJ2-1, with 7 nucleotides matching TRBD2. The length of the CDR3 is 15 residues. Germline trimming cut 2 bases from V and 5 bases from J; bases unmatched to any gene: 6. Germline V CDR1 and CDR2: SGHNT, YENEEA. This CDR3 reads CASSLIASGNNEQFF. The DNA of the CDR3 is TGTGCCAGCAGCTTAATCGCTAGCGGAAACAATGAGCAGTTCTTC.